These T cell receptor beta chains were read from a single sample in a study of neurological immune-mediated disorders. TCRdb processed the 5' RACE reads anew with MiXCR; each CDR3 protein has one entry. The sample consists of 66,000 or so distinct CDR3 sequences, 5.2% of them appearing once. Source material: PBMCs. Source of these receptors: a woman between 25 and 40 years old with multiple sclerosis. The conserved cysteine and the conserved F or W are not part of the CDR3 here. Each record gives: J gene, D gene, V gene, CDR3 protein. A D gene is named only where the DNA matches it firmly.

TRBJ2-2 NA TRBV9 ASSVAGGLTGELF
TRBJ2-1 TRBD2 TRBV20-1 SARSGGENEQF
TRBJ1-2 NA TRBV10-3 AISVESNYGYT
TRBJ2-5 NA TRBV20-1 SERGQETQY
TRBJ1-1 NA TRBV20-1 SVAGATGRDTEAF
TRBJ1-4 NA TRBV20-1 SARDGTGEKLF
TRBJ2-2 NA TRBV27 ASGRRELF
TRBJ1-2 TRBD1 TRBV7-2 ASTPSGQFYYGYT
TRBJ1-5 NA TRBV5-5 ASRRRTNQPQH
TRBJ2-3 NA TRBV20-1 SARDLGPPSTDTQY
TRBJ2-7 TRBD1 TRBV10-1 ASSESTQGTYEQY
TRBJ2-3 TRBD2 TRBV9 ASSVVGGGTDTQY
TRBJ2-5 NA TRBV7-6 ASSPPLGRKY
TRBJ2-5 NA TRBV20-1 SATGQSQETQY
TRBJ2-3 TRBD1 TRBV4-2 ASSQAGTGTDTQY
TRBJ1-3 NA TRBV12-3/TRBV12-4 ASSLPFATVSGNTIY
TRBJ1-2 NA TRBV29-1 SVQPLLAAYNYGYT
TRBJ1-2 NA TRBV27 ASSFWGESNYGYT
TRBJ1-5 NA TRBV6-5 ASSSEVGLDQPHN
TRBJ2-1 NA TRBV19 ASSMGSWGYEQF
TRBJ1-2 NA TRBV7-8 ASSLVGVNYGYT
TRBJ1-5 NA TRBV27 ASSLVGKSNQPQH
TRBJ1-1 NA TRBV4-1 ASSQGNRIYSNTEAF
TRBJ2-5 TRBD1 TRBV3-1 ASSPRTGQETQY
TRBJ2-7 NA TRBV21-1 ASRGGSGVRYEQY
TRBJ2-4 NA TRBV4-1 ASREQALAKNIQY
TRBJ2-7 NA TRBV21-1 ASSPDPGWY
TRBJ2-7 NA TRBV10-3 AISEGGTQDEQY
TRBJ1-1 TRBD1 TRBV6-5 ASSQDRAGTEAF
TRBJ2-7 TRBD2 TRBV27 ASRGSSGGSYEQY
TRBJ1-1 NA TRBV6-1 ASSEPPGGQTNTEAF
TRBJ2-1 TRBD1 TRBV28 ASSTDRVKNEQF
TRBJ2-3 NA TRBV5-1 ASSRGLYTDTQY
TRBJ2-2 NA TRBV5-1 ASSSSDTGELF
TRBJ1-5 NA TRBV10-2 ASSEFERQPQN
TRBJ2-5 NA TRBV5-1 ASSLDETQY
TRBJ2-2 NA TRBV12-3/TRBV12-4 ASSFLRVSSTGELF
TRBJ1-1 NA TRBV20-1 SAEQLSGVITEAF
TRBJ1-5 NA TRBV7-6 ARKSREEITSQH
TRBJ1-3 NA TRBV28 ASSTQDWYSGNTIY
TRBJ2-4 NA TRBV5-5 ASSLGLFQY
TRBJ1-1 NA TRBV4-2 ASSQDHDRLRTEAF
TRBJ2-3 TRBD2 TRBV12-3/TRBV12-4 ASTPGGNTDTQY
TRBJ1-3 NA TRBV15 ATSRDGRTGNTIY
TRBJ2-7 NA TRBV7-9 ASSPRGRYEQY